This paragraph reports one TCR beta chain. Its antigen is unidentified. The data originate from a study of cytomegalovirus exposure and HLA in healthy donors. V lost 5 bases to trimming and J lost 5 bases; unmatched junction nucleotides: 7. Per the germline V gene, CDR1 is PRHDT and CDR2 is FYEKMQ (reference sequence). The length of the CDR3 is 15 residues. Whole-study results and caveats: A later look showed TCR association rates differing by HLA locus, highest for DRB1 and lowest for HLA-C.

The PCR ran on 60 Vbeta and 13 Jbeta primers. Sequencing used immunoSEQ multiplex PCR; TCRdb keeps in-frame clones, though not all of them. This sample has 150,000 to 200,000 clones; almost 85% occur once, and the top ten carry 0.38%. Sequences were obtained from PBMCs. The rearrangement joins TRBV13 to TRBJ2-5; TRBD1 matches at 11 bases. This receptor was taken from a boy aged 2 to 9 in good health and CMV-seronegative. The CDR3 region has the DNA TGTGCCAGCAGCAAGGACAGGGGGCCGTATGAGACCCAGTACTTC. Amino acids: CASSKDRGPYETQYF.